These 9 T cell receptor beta chains were all obtained from the same sample, sequenced in a study of blood T cells in healthy people across ages. A second 7 to 11 cycle PCR used barcoded and J-beta primers. MiXCR, run by TCRdb on the 5' RACE reads, gives a single entry per CDR3 protein. Found here are 550,000 to 700,000 distinct CDR3 sequences, approximately 30% of them singletons; the top ten hold about 18%. Sequenced: blood. The receptors shown here come from an older woman in good health.

The table lists this clonotype with a few counts. An end of the junction does not agree with germline; a read error may underlie this. The V call is TRBV27, the J call TRBJ1-2; 10 nucleotides line up with TRBD1. Germline CDR1 is MNHEY and CDR2 is SMNVEV (reference sequence). The CDR3 loop spans 15 amino acids. CDR3 in amino acids: CTSSRTGGSNYGYTF. In DNA form, the CDR3 reads TGTACCAGCAGCAGGACAGGGGGGTCGAATTATGGCTACACCTTC.

This sequence joins TRBV7-2 and TRBJ2-7, with TRBD2 matching 10 bases. V gave up 4 bases and J gave up 2 bases; unmatched junction bases: 5. CDR1 and CDR2 from the germline V gene are SGHTA and FQGNSA. The CDR3 is 15 residues long. CDR3 nucleotides: TGTGCCAGCAGCTCTAGCGGGGGACCTACCTACGAGCAGTACTTC. Protein: CASSSSGGPTYEQYF.

The chain joins TRBV7-2 to TRBJ2-2; D is perhaps TRBD1 (6 bases). The germline V gene has CDR1 SGHTA and CDR2 FQGNSA. The CDR3 sequence is 16 residues long. V lost 3 bases and J lost 0, with 11 bases in between. DNA of the CDR3: TGTGCCAGCAGCTTGCAGGGGCCGGCGAACACCGGGGAGCTGTTTTTT. Translating it yields CASSLQGPANTGELFF.

The V and J genes are TRBV7-2 and TRBJ1-6; the D gene is possibly TRBD1 (6 bases). V lost 2 bases and J lost 9, with 23 bases in between. CDR3 length: 18 amino acids. Germline CDR1 reads SGHTA; CDR2 reads FQGNSA. The CDR3 loop is CASSLMARWGQFSSPLHF. CDR3 DNA sequence: TGTGCCAGCAGCTTAATGGCCAGGTGGGGGCAGTTTAGTTCACCCCTCCACTTT.

This clonotype turned up a few times. This rearrangement joins TRBV12-3 or TRBV12-4 to TRBJ2-1; unclear D gene. The CDR3 sequence is 17 residues long. V lost 3 bases, J lost 6 bases, and 21 bases lay in between. CDR3 residues: CASSFKRLGISSNEQFF. CDR3 nucleotides: TGTGCCAGCAGTTTCAAACGTCTAGGAATTTCGTCCAATGAGCAGTTCTTC.

This clonotype has more than one count but fewer than ten. The J gene is TRBJ2-3, the V gene TRBV4-3; TRBD2 agrees at 7 bases. CDR3 length equals 15 residues. The V and J ends lost 1 base and 1 base, in that order; junction bases with no gene match: 2. Germline CDR1 and CDR2: LGHNA and YSLEER. The CDR3 region has the DNA TGCGCCAGCAGCCAAGGAGCGGGGCGCACAGATACGCAGTATTTT. Residues: CASSQGAGRTDTQYF.

The chain carries TRBV20-1 and TRBJ1-1; a possible D gene is TRBD1 (6 bases). Germline V gene sequence: CDR1 DFQATT, CDR2 SNEGSKA (reference sequence). With 1 base removed from V and 5 bases from J, the gap between germline ends came to 14 bases. The CDR3 extends over 14 amino acids. CDR3 DNA sequence: TGCAGTGCTAGAGTAACAGGGTCCATGACTGAAGCTTTCTTT. This codes for CSARVTGSMTEAFF.

The chain employs TRBV5-1 and TRBJ1-4; TRBD1 is a possible D gene (5 bases). This CDR3 has 14 residues. CDR1 and CDR2 (germline): SGHRS, YFSETQ. With 3 bases removed from V and 11 bases from J, the gap between germline ends came to 17 bases. CDR3 nucleotide sequence: TGCGCCAGCAGCTCCCAGGGAGGAGTCGAGAAACTGTTTTTT. Translated, it gives CASSSQGGVEKLFF. The full variable domain, its missing parts supplied by reference TRBV5-1 and TRBJ1-4, is KAGVTQTPRYLIKTRGQQVTLSCSPISGHRSVSWYQQTPGQGLQFLFEYFSETQRNKGNFPGRFSGRQFSNSRSEMNVSTLELGDSALYLCASSSQGGVEKLFFGSGTQLSVL.

The V gene is TRBV18, the J gene TRBJ1-4, with 8 positions matching TRBD1. The trim removed 5 bases at V and 0 bases at J, leaving 5 bases unmatched. The CDR3 length is 16 residues. Germline V gives CDR1 KGHSH, CDR2 LQKENI. DNA for the CDR3: TGTGCCAGCTCATCCGGGACAGGCTCAACTAATGAAAAACTGTTTTTT. It yields the protein CASSSGTGSTNEKLFF.